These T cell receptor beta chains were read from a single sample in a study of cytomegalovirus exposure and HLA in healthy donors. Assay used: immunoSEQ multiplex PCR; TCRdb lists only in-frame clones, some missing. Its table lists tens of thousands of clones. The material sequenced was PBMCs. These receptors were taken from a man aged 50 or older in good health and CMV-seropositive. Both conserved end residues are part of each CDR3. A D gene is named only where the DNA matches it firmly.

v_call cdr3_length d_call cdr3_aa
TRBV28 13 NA CASSFSSTGELFF
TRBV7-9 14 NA CASSPRVLQETQYF
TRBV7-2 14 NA CASSFEMGDNEQFF
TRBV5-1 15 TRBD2 CASSLASGSYNEQFF
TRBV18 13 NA CASSPQGLAEAFF
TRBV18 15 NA CASSPPAGEGEKLFF
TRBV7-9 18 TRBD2 CASSLGSVSGPAKNIQYF
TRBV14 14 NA CASSQGTLGEEQFF
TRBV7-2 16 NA CASSRTPSERVREQYF
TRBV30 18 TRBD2 CAWSGESSGSGISYEQYF
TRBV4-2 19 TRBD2 CASSQGRVVGGPGGETQYF
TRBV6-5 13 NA CASSSWAGQPQHF
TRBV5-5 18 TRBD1 CASSGGPPGTGDFYEQYF
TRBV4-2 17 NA CASSQDMGATSYNEQFF
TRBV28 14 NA CASSSSRGDYGYTF
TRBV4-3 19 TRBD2 CASSQPSGGASHSYNEQFF
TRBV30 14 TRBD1 CAWRTRDRVGEQYF
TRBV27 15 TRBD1 CASSLQKTGGYGYTF
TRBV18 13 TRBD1 CASSRQGGDGYTF
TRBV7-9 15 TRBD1 CASSLGRTGDQPQHF
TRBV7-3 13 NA CASSLTGRYGYTF
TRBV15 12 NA CATSLSGNTIYF
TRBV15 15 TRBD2 CATSRGTSERNEQFF
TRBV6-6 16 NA CASSYSGGTSTDTQYF
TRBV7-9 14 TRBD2 CASSFGGSAREQFF
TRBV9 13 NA CASSVAVPDTQYF
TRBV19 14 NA CASSKTGWNTEAFF
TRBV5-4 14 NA CASSTTKQGNEQYF
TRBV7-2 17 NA CASSFSLRRASRRAYTF
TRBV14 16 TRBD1 CASSSRGQGEGYGYTF
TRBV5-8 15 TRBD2 CASSTGTSGSWGQYF
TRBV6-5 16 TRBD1 CASSYSGTVLNYGYTF
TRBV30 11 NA CAWRENYGYTF
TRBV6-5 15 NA CASSYSIVAKNIQYF
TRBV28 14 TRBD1 CASSLGQGRNTIYF
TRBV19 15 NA CASSMGARLGYEQYF
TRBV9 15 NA CASSVSPAEGYGYTF
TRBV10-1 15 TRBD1 CASSESGRRGTEAFF
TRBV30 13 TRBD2 CAWITSGRGEQYF
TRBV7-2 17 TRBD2 CASSWPTSGANTGELFF
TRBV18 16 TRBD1 CASSPTGQGSSYEQYF
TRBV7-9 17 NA CASSPGLMGGGANVLTF
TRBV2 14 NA CASSEGWGVTEAFF
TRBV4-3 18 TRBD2 CASSQDTPLAGGDNEQFF
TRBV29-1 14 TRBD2 CSVGWRGIDNEQFF
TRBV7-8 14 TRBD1 CASSLIRGNQPQHF
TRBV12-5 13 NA CASGLVPGTEAFF
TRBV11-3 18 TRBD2 CASSLRVLAGVGTDTQYF
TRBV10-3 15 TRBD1 CAISQGQSSTDTQYF
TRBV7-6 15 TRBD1 CASSRGTGQGSEQYF
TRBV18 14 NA CASSPRDIPRGVFF
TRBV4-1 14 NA CASSRGQYTGELFF
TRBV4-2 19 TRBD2 CASSQVPTPLAGAPNEQFF
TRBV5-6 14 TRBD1 CASRRTGGTGELFF
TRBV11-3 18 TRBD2 CASSFVPLLAGDADTQYF
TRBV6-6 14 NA CASSRPGVSYEQYF
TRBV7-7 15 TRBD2 CASSLAGAPYNEQFF
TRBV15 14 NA CATSREDTVGPQHF
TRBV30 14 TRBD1 CAWNPWTGGYGYTF